These T cell receptor beta chains were read from a single sample in a study of cytotoxic CD8 clonotypes in ibrutinib-treated CLL. The table came from immunoSEQ multiplex PCR; TCRdb's copy has only in-frame clones and leaves some out. The sample records 65,000 to 85,000 clones, 90% being singletons. This specimen consisted of PBMCs, obtained after 12 months of ibrutinib treatment. These TCRs come from a human donor with chronic lymphocytic leukemia. CDR3s leave out the opening cysteine and the closing phenylalanine or tryptophan.

V gene,CDR3 protein
TRBV11-3,ASSRRDGYNEQF
TRBV28,ASSLYREWESQY
TRBV28,ASSSTDTQY
TRBV27,ASSPTRQGYQPQH
TRBV15,ATSRDATRGGRVYEQY
TRBV28,ASSLYRSYNEQF
TRBV4-1,ASSPYFGTGEETQY
TRBV6-1,ASSEDIGSGPSNNEQF
TRBV28,ASSPQRDGPNEQF
TRBV7-2,ASSQTLEKLF
TRBV9,ASSPRRTVPMNTEAF
TRBV5-5,ASSPSVGLHEQF
TRBV4-2,ASSRDGWGLAGEQY
TRBV4-3,ASSQDSGYYEQY
TRBV7-9,ASSPNTGGNYGYT
TRBV28,ASSSGRGPSPGELF
TRBV10-3,AISVEKSGNTIY
TRBV10-3,AISAGGEAYGYT
TRBV9,ASSVGWTSGYNEQF
TRBV2,ASSDREQF